Below are 17 T cell receptor beta chains sequenced from a single sample in a study of T-cell memory formation after mild COVID-19. Via MiXCR, TCRdb re-called the 5' RACE reads, giving one row per CDR3 protein. The table records about 350,000 distinct CDR3 sequences, approximately 13% of them present only once. The sample taken for sequencing was PBMCs or a T cell subset sorted from them (not recorded which). The receptors were sampled from a man aged 18 to 29 who had mild COVID-19 (a few samples of this study predate the infection). Cell type and time point are not known.

This clonotype has more than one count but fewer than ten. This chain links TRBV20-1 with TRBJ1-1; D remains unclear. Deletions cut 0 bases from V and 0 bases from J, with 11 bases between. Germline V gene sequence: CDR1 DFQATT, CDR2 SNEGSKA (reference sequence). The CDR3 spans 15 residues. DNA for the CDR3: TGCAGTGCTAGAGACCCCGGCGGAATGAACACTGAAGCTTTCTTT. Protein product: CSARDPGGMNTEAFF.

This clonotype was observed a few times. The chain couples TRBV12-3 or TRBV12-4 to TRBJ2-5; 8 positions match TRBD2. The ends lost 6 bases at V and 2 bases at J; junction bases unmatched: 17. The CDR3 has 18 amino acids. CDR3 sequence (DNA): TGTGCCAGCAGGCCGAACAGGCGTACCCAGCGGGAGCAAGAGACCCAGTACTTC. This gives the protein CASRPNRRTQREQETQYF.

This clonotype was seen a few times. This rearrangement joins TRBV3-1 to TRBJ1-2; D gene unclear. Per the germline V gene, CDR1 is LGHDT and CDR2 is YNNKEL (reference sequence). The CDR3 runs to 14 residues. Trimming took off 4 bases at V and 8 bases at J, with 17 bases between the two ends. The CDR3 coding sequence is TGTGCCAGCAGCCTAAACGGACTACGCGGAGGCTACACCTTC. Translating it yields CASSLNGLRGGYTF.

Many counts were recorded for this clonotype. V is TRBV9 and J is TRBJ1-3, with unresolved D. CDR3 length: 14 residues. CDR1 and CDR2 (germline): SGDLS, YYNGEE. V was pared by 0 bases and J by 11 bases, with 15 bases between. DNA of the CDR3: TGTGCCAGCAGCGTAGAATCCAGGATAGGCGCCATATATTTT. This sequence encodes CASSVESRIGAIYF.

There are a few counts of this clonotype. The J gene is TRBJ2-4, the V gene TRBV15; D possibly corresponds to TRBD1 (5 bases). Germline CDR1 reads LNHNV; CDR2 reads YYDKDF (reference sequence). There are 15 residues in the CDR3. Trimming took off 0 bases at V and 8 bases at J, with 14 bases between the two ends. The CDR3 DNA reads TGTGCCACCAGCAGAGATGGGGCAGGCATCTACATTCAGTACTTC. Protein product: CATSRDGAGIYIQYF.

The chain recombines TRBV11-2 with TRBJ2-7, with D maybe TRBD1 (8 bases). Deletions cut 3 bases from V and 4 bases from J, with 16 bases between. This CDR3 region has 15 residues. Germline CDR1 is SGHAT and CDR2 is FQNNGV. The CDR3 loop reads CASSLGGTGLYEQYV. Written as DNA, the CDR3 is TGTGCCAGCAGCTTGGGGGGGACAGGATTATACGAGCAGTACGTC.

This chain uses TRBV5-1 with TRBJ2-5, with D possibly matching TRBD1 (5 bases). The CDR3 contains 15 residues. The germline gives CDR1 SGHRS, CDR2 YFSETQ. V was trimmed by 0 bases and J by 0 bases, leaving 9 bases between them. The CDR3 loop is CASSLDPGNQETQYF. The CDR3 bases are TGCGCCAGCAGCTTGGATCCAGGGAACCAAGAGACCCAGTACTTC.

The chain employs TRBV7-2 and TRBJ2-7, with 8 bases that match TRBD2. The V and J ends lost 4 bases and 0 bases, in that order; junction bases with no gene match: 11. This CDR3 region has 17 residues. The germline V gene has CDR1 SGHTA and CDR2 FQGNSA. CDR3 loop: CASSSGGAGTSSYEQYF. CDR3 coding DNA: TGTGCCAGCAGCTCCGGGGGGGCGGGGACCAGCTCCTACGAGCAGTACTTC.

The chain uses TRBV12-3 or TRBV12-4 and TRBJ1-5; perhaps TRBD1 as D (6 bases). This CDR3 region has 18 residues. Trimming left V 3 bases short and J 3 bases short, with 21 bases between. The CDR3 sequence is CASSFQPDRDTYNQPQHF. The CDR3 DNA follows: TGTGCCAGCAGTTTCCAGCCAGACCGGGACACTTACAATCAGCCCCAGCATTTT.

The rearrangement uses TRBV7-6 and TRBJ2-4; tentatively, D is TRBD2 (5 bases). The CDR3 runs to 15 residues. V shed 6 bases and J shed 3 bases, with 15 bases lying between them. CDR1 and CDR2 (germline): SGHVS, FNYEAQ. CDR3 coding DNA: TGTGCCAGCAGTCGGACGGACTCATTCAAAAACATTCAGTACTTC. Protein product: CASSRTDSFKNIQYF.

This clonotype was counted at least ten times. In DNA, the CDR3 is TGTGCCAGCAGAAGAGCGGGGGGGGAGTCCTACAATGAGCAGTTCTTC. The encoded protein is CASRRAGGESYNEQFF. V usage is TRBV7-9 and J usage is TRBJ2-1, with 10 nucleotides matching TRBD2. The CDR3 has 16 amino acids. The junction had 6 bases not matched to a gene; V was cut back by 6 bases and J by 1 base. Germline V gives CDR1 SEHNR, CDR2 FQNEAQ (reference sequence).

The V and J genes are TRBV7-2 and TRBJ2-5, with 8 bases identical to TRBD1. The junction had 10 bases not matched to a gene; V was cut back by 5 bases and J by 5 bases. This CDR3 spans 15 amino acids. The V gene's germline CDR1 is SGHTA and CDR2 FQGNSA. CDR3 in DNA: TGTGCCAGCAGCCGGACAGGGCCGCCTTTGGAGACCCAGTACTTC. It codes for CASSRTGPPLETQYF.

A word on this clonotype: A read error is possible here, since a much larger clone lies one base away. The chain recombines TRBV4-2 with TRBJ2-3; D is undetermined. The length of the CDR3 is 16 residues. Germline V CDR1 and CDR2: LGHNA, YNFKEQ. CDR3 sequence (DNA): TGTGCCAGCTGCCAAGTTGGCGGTTCTAGCACAGATACGCAGTATTTT. Protein sequence: CASCQVGGSSTDTQYF.

This clonotype has ten or more counts. The CDR3, as DNA: TGCGCCAGCAGCTTGGGACTAGCGGACCAAGAGACCCAGTACTTC. Protein product: CASSLGLADQETQYF. This chain joins TRBV5-1 and TRBJ2-5; 9 bases are a match to TRBD2. Germline loops: CDR1 SGHRS, CDR2 YFSETQ. This CDR3 is built from 15 residues. The V gene end was trimmed by 0 bases and the J gene end by 0 bases; junction bases not matched to a gene: 0.

The V gene is TRBV5-1, the J gene TRBJ1-2, with D tentatively TRBD1 (5 bases). The length of the CDR3 is 17 residues. V lost 1 base and J 0 bases, leaving 16 bases between the germline ends. Looked up from germline, CDR1 is SGHRS and CDR2 is YFSETQ. The DNA of the CDR3 is TGCGCCAGCAGCTTGATTTGGCAGGGACGAGCTAACTATGGCTACACCTTC. Its translation: CASSLIWQGRANYGYTF.

This clonotype turned up a few times. V is TRBV6-5 and J is TRBJ1-4; weak D call: TRBD1 (6 bases). V dropped 0 bases and J dropped 5 bases, with 19 bases sitting between them. The CDR3 runs 18 residues. The germline gives CDR1 MNHEY, CDR2 SVGAGI. In DNA, the CDR3 is TGTGCCAGCAGTTACTCGAAAAGAGGGGGGATTAGAAATGAAAAACTGTTTTTT. Residues: CASSYSKRGGIRNEKLFF.

This clonotype has just a few counts. The chain uses TRBV5-6 and TRBJ2-3; 10 nucleotides match TRBD2. The trim removed 0 bases at V and 6 bases at J, leaving 10 bases unmatched. This CDR3 has 17 residues. Germline V lookup: CDR1 SGHDT, CDR2 YYEEEE. The CDR3 sequence is CASSLERGLAVWDTQYF. The CDR3, as DNA: TGTGCCAGCAGCTTGGAGCGCGGACTAGCGGTATGGGATACGCAGTATTTT.